This T cell receptor (beta chain) appears in the sequencing data of a study of graft-versus-host responses after intestinal transplantation. Study outcomes and limitations: Among recipient marrow samples, GvH clones were found; some appeared first in ileum or blood.

The table came from immunoSEQ multiplex PCR; TCRdb's copy has only in-frame clones and leaves some out. The sample shows 15,000 to 20,000 clones, about 38% of them seen only once. The study plated around 200,000 CFSE-labeled responders with around 200,000 irradiated, violet-dye-labeled stimulators. At the end of the reaction, proliferating CFSE-low CD3+CD4+ and CD3+CD8+ responders were sorted. This TCR was sampled from a human patient who received an intestinal transplant. The sample in question was alloreactive CD8+ T cells from a mixed lymphocyte reaction culture, obtained before intestinal transplant. Subset defined: CFSE-low proliferating T cells sorted from roughly six-day pre-transplant mixed lymphocyte reaction (GvH or HvG direction).

CDR3 in amino acids: CASSLTRATGRANTGELFF. For the CDR3, the DNA is TGTGCCAGCAGCTTAACCCGGGCTACAGGGAGGGCGAACACCGGGGAGCTGTTTTTT. This chain connects TRBV7-9 to TRBJ2-2, with TRBD2 as a possible D gene (7 bases). Germline-derived CDR1 and CDR2 are SEHNR and FQNEAQ (reference sequence). V was cut by 2 bases and J by 0 bases, with 19 bases left in between. This CDR3 spans 19 amino acids.